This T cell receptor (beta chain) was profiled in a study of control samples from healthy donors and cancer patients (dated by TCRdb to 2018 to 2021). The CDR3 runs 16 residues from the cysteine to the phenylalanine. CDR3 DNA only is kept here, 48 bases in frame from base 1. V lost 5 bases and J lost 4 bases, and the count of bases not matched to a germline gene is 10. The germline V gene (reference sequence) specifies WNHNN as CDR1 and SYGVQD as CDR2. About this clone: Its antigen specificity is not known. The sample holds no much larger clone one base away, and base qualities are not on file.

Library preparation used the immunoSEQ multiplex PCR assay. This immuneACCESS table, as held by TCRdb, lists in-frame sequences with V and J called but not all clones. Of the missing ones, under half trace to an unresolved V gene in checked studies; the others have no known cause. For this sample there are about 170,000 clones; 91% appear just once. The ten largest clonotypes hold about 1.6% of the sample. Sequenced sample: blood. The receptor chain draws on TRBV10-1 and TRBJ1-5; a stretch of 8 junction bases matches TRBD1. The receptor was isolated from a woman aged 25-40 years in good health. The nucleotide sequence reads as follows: TGCGCCAGCAGTCCCACCGGACAGGGAGGGAATCAGCCCCAGCATTTT. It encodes CASSPTGQGGNQPQHF.